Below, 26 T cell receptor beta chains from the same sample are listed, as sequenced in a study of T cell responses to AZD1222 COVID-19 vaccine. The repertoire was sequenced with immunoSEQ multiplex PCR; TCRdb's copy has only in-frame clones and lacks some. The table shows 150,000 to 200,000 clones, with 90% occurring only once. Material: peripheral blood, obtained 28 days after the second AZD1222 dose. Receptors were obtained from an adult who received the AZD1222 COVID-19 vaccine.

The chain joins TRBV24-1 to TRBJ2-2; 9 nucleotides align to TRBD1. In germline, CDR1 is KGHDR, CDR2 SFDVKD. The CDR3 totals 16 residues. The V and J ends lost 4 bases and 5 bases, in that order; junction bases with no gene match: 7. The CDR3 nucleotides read TGTGCCACCAGTGACCCAGGACAGGGGAGGACCGGGGAGCTGTTTTTT. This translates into CATSDPGQGRTGELFF.

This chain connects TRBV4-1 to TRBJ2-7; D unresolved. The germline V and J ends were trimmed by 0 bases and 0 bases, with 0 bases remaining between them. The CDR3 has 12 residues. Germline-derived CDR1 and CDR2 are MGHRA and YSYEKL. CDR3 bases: TGCGCCAGCAGCCAAGACTCCTACGAGCAGTACTTC. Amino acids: CASSQDSYEQYF.

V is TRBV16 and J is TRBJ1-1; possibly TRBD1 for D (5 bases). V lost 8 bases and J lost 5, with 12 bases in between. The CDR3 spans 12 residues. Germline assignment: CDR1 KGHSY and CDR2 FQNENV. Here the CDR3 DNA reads TGTGCCAGCGGTGGGGGTCGAACTGAAGCTTTCTTT. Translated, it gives CASGGGRTEAFF.

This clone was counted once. CDR3 residues: CASSGTGSAEQYF. The CDR3 DNA is TGTGCCAGCTCCGGGACAGGGTCCGCCGAGCAGTACTTC. The chain combines TRBV6-6 with TRBJ2-7; 9 bases line up with TRBD1. The ends lost 8 bases at V and 6 bases at J; junction bases unmatched: 8. The CDR3 is 13 amino acids. Germline lookup yields CDR1 MNHNY and CDR2 SVGAGI (reference sequence).

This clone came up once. The CDR3 region is CASSQSHRDQETQYF. CDR3 sequence (DNA): TGTGCCAGCAGCCAATCACACAGAGACCAAGAGACCCAGTACTTC. The V call is TRBV3-1 (or the pseudogene TRBV3-2), the J call TRBJ2-5; D gene unclear. Germline V gives CDR1 LGHDT, CDR2 YNNKEL (reference sequence). This CDR3 is 15 amino acids long. V gave up 2 bases and J gave up 0 bases, with 10 bases separating them.

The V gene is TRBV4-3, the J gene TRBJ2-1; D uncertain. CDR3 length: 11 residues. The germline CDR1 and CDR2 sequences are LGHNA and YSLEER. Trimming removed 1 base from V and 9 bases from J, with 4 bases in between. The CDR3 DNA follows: TGCGCCAGCAGCCAAGTGGGTGAGCAGTTCTTC. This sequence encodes CASSQVGEQFF.

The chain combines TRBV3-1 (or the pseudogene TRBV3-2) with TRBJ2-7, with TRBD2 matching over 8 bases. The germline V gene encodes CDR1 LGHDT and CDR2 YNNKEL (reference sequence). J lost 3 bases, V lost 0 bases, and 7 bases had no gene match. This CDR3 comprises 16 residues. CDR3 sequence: CASSQEPGLVVYEQYF. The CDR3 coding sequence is TGTGCCAGCAGCCAAGAACCGGGACTAGTAGTCTACGAGCAGTACTTC.

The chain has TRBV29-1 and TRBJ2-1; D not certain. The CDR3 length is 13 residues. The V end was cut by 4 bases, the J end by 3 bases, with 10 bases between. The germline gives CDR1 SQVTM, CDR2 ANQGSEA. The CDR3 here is CSVGAYRYNEQFF. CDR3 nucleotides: TGCAGCGTTGGGGCATATCGCTACAATGAGCAGTTCTTC.

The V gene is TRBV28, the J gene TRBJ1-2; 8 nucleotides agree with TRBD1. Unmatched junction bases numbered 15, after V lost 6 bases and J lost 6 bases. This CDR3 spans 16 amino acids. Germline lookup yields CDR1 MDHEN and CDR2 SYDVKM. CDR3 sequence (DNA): TGTGCCAGCAGGCAGCAGGGGGCAGGCGTAGAAGATGGCTACACCTTC. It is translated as CASRQQGAGVEDGYTF.

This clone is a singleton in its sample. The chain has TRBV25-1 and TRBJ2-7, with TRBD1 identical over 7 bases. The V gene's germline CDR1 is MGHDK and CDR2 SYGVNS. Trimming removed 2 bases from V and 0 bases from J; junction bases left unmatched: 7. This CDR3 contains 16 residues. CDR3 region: CASSEEGQINSYEQYF. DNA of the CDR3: TGTGCCAGCAGTGAAGAGGGACAGATCAACTCCTACGAGCAGTACTTC.

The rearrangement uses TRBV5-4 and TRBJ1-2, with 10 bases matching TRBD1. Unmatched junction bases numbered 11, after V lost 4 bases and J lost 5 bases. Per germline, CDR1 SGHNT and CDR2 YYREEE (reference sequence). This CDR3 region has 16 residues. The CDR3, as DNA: TGTGCCAGCAGCCCAACAGGGACAGGGGCAGGGTATGGCTACACCTTC. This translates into CASSPTGTGAGYGYTF.

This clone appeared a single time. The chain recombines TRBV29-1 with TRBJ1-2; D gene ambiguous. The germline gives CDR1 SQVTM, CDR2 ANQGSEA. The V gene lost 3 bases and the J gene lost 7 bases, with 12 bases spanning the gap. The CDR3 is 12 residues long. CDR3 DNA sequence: TGCAGCGTTGACGACCCGCGCGGTGGCTACACCTTC. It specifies CSVDDPRGGYTF.

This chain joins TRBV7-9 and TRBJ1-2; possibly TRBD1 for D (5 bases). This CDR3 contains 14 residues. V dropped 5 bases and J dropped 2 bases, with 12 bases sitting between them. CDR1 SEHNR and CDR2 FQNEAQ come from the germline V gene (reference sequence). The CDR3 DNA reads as TGTGCCAGCAGCCAGGGATCCGGAAACTATGGCTACACCTTC. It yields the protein CASSQGSGNYGYTF. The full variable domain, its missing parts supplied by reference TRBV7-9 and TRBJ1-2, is DTGVSQNPRHKITKRGQNVTFRCDPISEHNRLYWYRQTLGQGPEFLTYFQNEAQLEKSRLLSDRFSAERPKGSFSTLEIQRTEQGDSAMYLCASSQGSGNYGYTFGSGTRLTVV.

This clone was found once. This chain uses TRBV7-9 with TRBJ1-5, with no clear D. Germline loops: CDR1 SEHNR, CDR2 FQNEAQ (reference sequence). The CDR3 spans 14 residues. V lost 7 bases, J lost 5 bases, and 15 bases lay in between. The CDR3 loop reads CASTAEQRDQPQHF. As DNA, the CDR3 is TGTGCCAGCACCGCGGAACAGCGGGATCAGCCCCAGCATTTT.

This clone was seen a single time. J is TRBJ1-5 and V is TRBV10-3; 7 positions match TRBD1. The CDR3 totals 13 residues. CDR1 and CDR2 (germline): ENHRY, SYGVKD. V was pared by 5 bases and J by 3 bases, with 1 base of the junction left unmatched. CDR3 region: CAISTGVNQPQHF. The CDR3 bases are TGTGCCATCAGTACAGGGGTCAATCAGCCCCAGCATTTT.

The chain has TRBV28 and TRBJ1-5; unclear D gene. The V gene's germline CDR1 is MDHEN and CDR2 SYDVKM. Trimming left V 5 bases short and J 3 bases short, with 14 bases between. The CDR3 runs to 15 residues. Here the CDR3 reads CASSPDGLNNQPQHF. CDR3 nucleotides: TGTGCCAGCAGTCCAGACGGATTAAACAATCAGCCCCAGCATTTT.

CDR3 in amino acids: CASSVAPTGELFF. The CDR3 nucleotides read TGTGCCAGCAGCGTAGCCCCCACCGGGGAGCTGTTTTTT. The V gene is TRBV9, the J gene TRBJ2-2; D is unresolved. The V end lost 0 bases, the J end lost 4 bases, and 4 bases lay between the germline ends. This CDR3 has 13 residues. CDR1 SGDLS and CDR2 YYNGEE come from the germline V gene.

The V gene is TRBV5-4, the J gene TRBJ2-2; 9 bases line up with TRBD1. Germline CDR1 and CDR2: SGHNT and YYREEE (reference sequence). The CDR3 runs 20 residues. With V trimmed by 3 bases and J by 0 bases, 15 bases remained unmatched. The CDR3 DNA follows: TGTGCCAGCAGCTCTCCGGGTCTGGGACAGGGACAATCGAACACCGGGGAGCTGTTTTTT. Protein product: CASSSPGLGQGQSNTGELFF.

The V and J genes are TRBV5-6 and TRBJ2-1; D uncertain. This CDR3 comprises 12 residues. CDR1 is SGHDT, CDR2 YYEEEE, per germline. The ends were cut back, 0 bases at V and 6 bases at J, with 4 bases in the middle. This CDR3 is CASSLERNEQFF. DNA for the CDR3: TGTGCCAGCAGCTTGGAGCGCAATGAGCAGTTCTTC.

The DNA for the CDR3 is TGTGCCAGCAGCGCGCAGGGTAGCAATCAGCCCCAGCATTTT. It specifies CASSAQGSNQPQHF. The chain carries TRBV7-2 and TRBJ1-5; tentatively, D is TRBD1 (5 bases). The V end was cut by 5 bases, the J end by 0 bases, with 8 bases between. The CDR3 spans 14 residues. Germline assignment: CDR1 SGHTA and CDR2 FQGNSA. Combining the CDR3 with reference TRBV7-2 and TRBJ1-5 gives the whole variable domain GAGVSQSPSNKVTEKGKDVELRCDPISGHTALYWYRQSLGQGLEFLIYFQGNSAPDKSGLPSDRFSAERTGGSVSTLTIQRTQQEDSAVYLCASSAQGSNQPQHFGDGTRLSIL.

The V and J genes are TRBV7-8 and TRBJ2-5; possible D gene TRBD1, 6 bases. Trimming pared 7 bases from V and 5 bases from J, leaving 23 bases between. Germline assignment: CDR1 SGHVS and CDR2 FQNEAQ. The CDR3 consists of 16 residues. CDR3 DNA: TGTGCCAGCAACTTCAAATCCGTTGGGGGCATGGAGACCCAGTACTTC. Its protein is CASNFKSVGGMETQYF.

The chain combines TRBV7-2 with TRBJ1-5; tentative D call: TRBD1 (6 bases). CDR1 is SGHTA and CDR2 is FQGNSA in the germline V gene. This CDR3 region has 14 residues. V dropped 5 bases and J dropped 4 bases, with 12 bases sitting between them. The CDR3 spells CASSAMTGNQPQHF. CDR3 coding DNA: TGTGCCAGCAGCGCAATGACAGGAAATCAGCCCCAGCATTTT.

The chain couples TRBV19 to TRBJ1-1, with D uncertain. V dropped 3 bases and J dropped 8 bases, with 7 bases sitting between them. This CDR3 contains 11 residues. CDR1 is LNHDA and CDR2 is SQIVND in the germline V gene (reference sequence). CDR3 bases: TGTGCCAGTAGTATTTGGCAGGAAGCTTTCTTT. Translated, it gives CASSIWQEAFF.

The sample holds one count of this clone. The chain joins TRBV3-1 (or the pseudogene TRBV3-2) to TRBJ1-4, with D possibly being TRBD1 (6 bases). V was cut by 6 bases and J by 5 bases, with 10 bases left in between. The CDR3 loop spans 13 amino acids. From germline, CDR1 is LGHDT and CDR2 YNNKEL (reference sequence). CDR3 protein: CASRDSLNEKLFF. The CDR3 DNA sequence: TGTGCCAGCAGGGACAGTTTAAATGAAAAACTGTTTTTT.

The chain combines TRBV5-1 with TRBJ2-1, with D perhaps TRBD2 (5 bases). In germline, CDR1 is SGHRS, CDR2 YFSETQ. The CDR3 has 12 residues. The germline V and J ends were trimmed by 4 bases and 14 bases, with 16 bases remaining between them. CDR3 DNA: TGCGCCAGCAGCCCCGGACTGGGTCGAGAGTTCTTC. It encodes CASSPGLGREFF.

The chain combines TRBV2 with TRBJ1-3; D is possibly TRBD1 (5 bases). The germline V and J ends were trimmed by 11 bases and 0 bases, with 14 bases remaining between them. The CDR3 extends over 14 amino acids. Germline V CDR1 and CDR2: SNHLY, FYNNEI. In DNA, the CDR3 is TGTGCCTCAAGGCGGGGGAACTCTGGAAACACCATATATTTT. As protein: CASRRGNSGNTIYF.